Listed here are 21 T cell receptor beta chains from one sample, sequenced in a study of cytomegalovirus exposure and HLA in healthy donors (dated by TCRdb to the late 2010s). Preparation of the library involved the immunoSEQ multiplex PCR assay. The multiplex PCR relied on a mix of 60 forward primers for TCR Vbeta segments and 13 reverse primers for TCR Jbeta segments. TCRdb obtained this table from immuneACCESS and retained in-frame rearrangements with V and J assigned. These tables miss some clones; where compared with another copy, unresolved V genes account for less than half of the shortfall, and the remainder is unexplained. The sample table records roughly 130,000 clones; roughly 76% of these occur just once. The top ten clonotypes cover less than 2.5% of the sample. Sequencing was performed on PBMCs. The receptors shown here come from a man aged 25 to 40 in good health and CMV-seronegative.

The V gene is TRBV30, the J gene TRBJ1-4; a possible D gene is TRBD1 (6 bases). Trimming removed 3 bases from V and 13 bases from J, with 21 bases in between. This CDR3 has 14 residues. Germline-derived CDR1 and CDR2 are GTSNPN and SVGIG (reference sequence). CDR3 DNA: TGTGCCTGGAGCCACTCAAGGACAGCGGGGATACTGTTTTTT. This translates into CAWSHSRTAGILFF. The complete variable domain, with remaining parts taken from reference TRBV30 and TRBJ1-4, reads SQTIHQWPATLVQPVGSPLSLECTVEGTSNPNLYWYRQAAGRGLQLLFYSVGIGQISSEVPQNLSASRPQDRQFILSSKKLLLSDSGFYLCAWSHSRTAGILFFGSGTQLSVL.

The chain uses TRBV18 and TRBJ1-2; D gene uncertain. Between the trimmed V and J ends, which lost 4 bases and 2 bases, there was a span of 20 bases. Germline-derived CDR1 and CDR2 are KGHSH and LQKENI. The length of the CDR3 is 17 residues. The CDR3, as DNA: TGTGCCAGCTCACAAGAGGTTTCTGACCGAGCAAACTATGGCTACACCTTC. The encoded protein is CASSQEVSDRANYGYTF.

The chain uses TRBV4-3 and TRBJ1-6, with TRBD1 as a possible D gene (6 bases). Germline-derived CDR1 and CDR2 are LGHNA and YSLEER. The CDR3 consists of 17 residues. V was shortened by 1 base and J by 5 bases, with 15 bases between the two germline ends. The CDR3, as DNA: TGCGCCAGCAGCCAAGCACAGGGTACAGGAGATAATTCACCCCTCCACTTT. Translation: CASSQAQGTGDNSPLHF.

The rearrangement links TRBV28 to TRBJ2-5; 9 bases fit TRBD1. Germline V gene data show CDR1 as MDHEN and CDR2 as SYDVKM. Trimming cost V 6 bases and J 1 base; bases outside gene matches: 15. This CDR3 spans 18 amino acids. CDR3 nucleotides: TGTGCCAGCAGCCCCGGGACAGGGAGGGGAGGGGCCCAAGAGACCCAGTACTTC. Amino acids: CASSPGTGRGGAQETQYF.

The chain recombines TRBV28 with TRBJ1-1; 7 positions match TRBD1. The CDR3 covers 12 residues. After removal of 5 bases from V and 11 bases from J, the junction contained 8 bases not matched to a gene. Germline assignment: CDR1 MDHEN and CDR2 SYDVKM. The DNA of the CDR3 is TGTGCCAGCAGTCAAGACAGGGTAGGGGCTTTCTTT. It is translated as CASSQDRVGAFF.

This clone showed up just once. The chain is built from TRBV6-1 and TRBJ2-7; tentative D call: TRBD1 (5 bases). Trimming stripped 1 base from V and 2 bases from J, with 12 bases between. CDR3 length equals 15 residues. Per the germline V gene, CDR1 is MNHNS and CDR2 is SASEGT. CDR3 sequence: CASSEGQGGTYEQYF. DNA for the CDR3: TGTGCCAGCAGTGAAGGGCAGGGTGGAACCTACGAGCAGTACTTC.

The rearrangement joins TRBV5-5 to TRBJ2-7, with 8 bases identical to TRBD1. After removal of 5 bases from V and 0 bases from J, the junction contained 10 bases not matched to a gene. This CDR3 spans 16 amino acids. Germline lookup yields CDR1 SGHKS and CDR2 YYEKEE (reference sequence). CDR3 bases: TGTGCCAGCAGTTTGTCCCCGGACAGGGACTCCTACGAGCAGTACTTC. Translating gives CASSLSPDRDSYEQYF.

This clone is a singleton in its sample. This chain's CDR3 is CASRGGELTDTQYF. In nucleotides, the CDR3 is TGCGCCAGCCGAGGGGGGGAGCTCACAGATACGCAGTATTTT. The chain is built from TRBV5-1 and TRBJ2-3, with TRBD2 as a possible D gene (7 bases). This CDR3 comprises 14 residues. The V gene's germline CDR1 is SGHRS and CDR2 YFSETQ. V was shortened by 7 bases and J by 2 bases, with 14 bases between the two germline ends.

V gene TRBV19 combines with J gene TRBJ1-5, with D perhaps matching TRBD1 (5 bases). Per the germline V gene, CDR1 is LNHDA and CDR2 is SQIVND (reference sequence). The germline V and J ends were trimmed by 7 bases and 0 bases, with 19 bases remaining between them. The CDR3 sequence is 17 residues long. CDR3 DNA sequence: TGTGCCAGTACGGTACTTGACAGCCATTATAGCAATCAGCCCCAGCATTTT. It translates to CASTVLDSHYSNQPQHF. The variable domain in full, with the rest retrieved from reference TRBV19 and TRBJ1-5, is DGGITQSPKYLFRKEGQNVTLSCEQNLNHDAMYWYRQDPGQGLRLIYYSQIVNDFQKGDIAEGYSVSREKKESFPLTVTSAQKNPTAFYLCASTVLDSHYSNQPQHFGDGTRLSIL.

The chain couples TRBV7-6 to TRBJ2-1; 9 nucleotides agree with TRBD2. Germline V gene lookup returns CDR1 SGHVS and CDR2 FNYEAQ. Trimming took 4 bases from V and 4 from J; bases not matched to a gene: 5. The CDR3 consists of 15 residues. This CDR3 is CASSSGAGGYNEQFF. The CDR3 region has the DNA TGTGCCAGCAGCTCGGGGGCGGGGGGGTACAATGAGCAGTTCTTC.

The chain links TRBV28 to TRBJ2-5; D remains ambiguous. The germline V gene encodes CDR1 MDHEN and CDR2 SYDVKM. V was pared by 7 bases and J by 0 bases, with 15 bases between. The CDR3 loop spans 15 amino acids. In nucleotides, the CDR3 is TGTGCCAGCACTCCCTTCCAGTCGTACCAAGAGACCCAGTACTTC. Translating it yields CASTPFQSYQETQYF.

The J gene is TRBJ2-5, the V gene TRBV9; D possibly corresponds to TRBD2 (5 bases). The V gene lost 0 bases and the J gene lost 1 base, with 19 bases spanning the gap. The CDR3 length is 18 residues. CDR1 is SGDLS and CDR2 is YYNGEE in the germline V gene. The DNA of the CDR3 is TGTGCCAGCAGCGTAGGCCATGAAATAGCGAGCTTCCAAGAGACCCAGTACTTC. Translation gives CASSVGHEIASFQETQYF.

The rearrangement links TRBV15 to TRBJ2-5, with 7 bases lining up with TRBD1. The germline V gene has CDR1 LNHNV and CDR2 YYDKDF (reference sequence). The trim removed 5 bases at V and 5 bases at J, leaving 11 bases unmatched. The CDR3 length is 15 residues. CDR3 amino acids: CATSGRQGYWETQYF. The DNA for the CDR3 is TGTGCCACCAGCGGTCGACAGGGCTACTGGGAGACCCAGTACTTC.

This clone was counted a single time. The J gene is TRBJ1-2, the V gene TRBV30; TRBD1 might be the D (6 bases). Trimming pared 3 bases from V and 4 bases from J, leaving 12 bases between. The CDR3 length is 13 residues. Germline V gene lookup returns CDR1 GTSNPN and CDR2 SVGIG (reference sequence). The CDR3 region has the DNA TGTGCCTGGAGCCGTGGGGGCCCCTATGGCTACACCTTC. It is translated as CAWSRGGPYGYTF. The entire variable domain, with the rest obtained from reference TRBV30 and TRBJ1-2, is as follows: SQTIHQWPATLVQPVGSPLSLECTVEGTSNPNLYWYRQAAGRGLQLLFYSVGIGQISSEVPQNLSASRPQDRQFILSSKKLLLSDSGFYLCAWSRGGPYGYTFGSGTRLTVV.

This chain links TRBV7-2 with TRBJ2-7; possibly TRBD1 for D (5 bases). Trimming removed 5 bases at V and 2 bases at J, with 16 bases between. This CDR3 is 15 amino acids long. Germline CDR1 reads SGHTA; CDR2 reads FQGNSA. CDR3 bases: TGTGCCAGCAGCCCCGACAGTACTAAAACCTACGAGCAGTACTTC. Protein: CASSPDSTKTYEQYF.

J is TRBJ2-1 and V is TRBV5-1; 13 nucleotides align to TRBD2. In germline, CDR1 is SGHRS, CDR2 YFSETQ. The CDR3 consists of 15 residues. J was trimmed by 6 bases and V by 4 bases; bases with no gene match: 4. CDR3 residues: CASSAGTSGANEQFF. The CDR3 nucleotides are TGCGCCAGCAGCGCAGGGACTAGCGGGGCCAATGAGCAGTTCTTC. Combining the CDR3 with reference TRBV5-1 and TRBJ2-1 gives the whole variable domain KAGVTQTPRYLIKTRGQQVTLSCSPISGHRSVSWYQQTPGQGLQFLFEYFSETQRNKGNFPGRFSGRQFSNSRSEMNVSTLELGDSALYLCASSAGTSGANEQFFGPGTRLTVL.

The rearrangement joins TRBV5-1 to TRBJ2-3; 7 positions match TRBD2. Germline loops: CDR1 SGHRS, CDR2 YFSETQ. V gave up 7 bases and J gave up 1 base; unmatched junction bases: 9. CDR3 length: 15 amino acids. In nucleotides, the CDR3 is TGCGCCAGCTCGGTGGGGGGGATTGGCACAGATACGCAGTATTTT. Residues: CASSVGGIGTDTQYF. The variable domain in full, completed from reference TRBV5-1 and TRBJ2-3, reads KAGVTQTPRYLIKTRGQQVTLSCSPISGHRSVSWYQQTPGQGLQFLFEYFSETQRNKGNFPGRFSGRQFSNSRSEMNVSTLELGDSALYLCASSVGGIGTDTQYFGPGTRLTVL.

This clone was counted once. This sequence joins TRBV7-9 and TRBJ2-2; 7 bases match TRBD2. The CDR3 has 15 residues. V shed 5 bases, J shed 0 bases, and the junction held 3 bases outside the gene matches. Germline V lookup: CDR1 SEHNR, CDR2 FQNEAQ (reference sequence). The CDR3 loop reads CASSRSGANTGELFF. The CDR3 DNA sequence: TGTGCCAGCAGCCGGAGCGGGGCGAACACCGGGGAGCTGTTTTTT.

The V call is TRBV7-8, the J call TRBJ1-2; D is unclear. This CDR3 is built from 14 residues. CDR1 is SGHVS and CDR2 is FQNEAQ in the germline V gene. The germline V and J ends were trimmed by 2 bases and 4 bases, with 11 bases remaining between them. The CDR3 DNA follows: TGTGCCAGCAGCTTAACAACAGAAAGCTATGGCTACACCTTC. Its protein product is CASSLTTESYGYTF.

The V call is TRBV4-1, the J call TRBJ1-3; the D is unclear. From germline, CDR1 is MGHRA and CDR2 YSYEKL. Trimming took 7 bases from V and 0 from J, leaving 13 bases between them. The CDR3 sequence is 15 residues long. CDR3 nucleotide sequence: TGCGCCAGCACCTTAGGCGGCGGCTCTGGAAACACCATATATTTT. Protein: CASTLGGGSGNTIYF.

The chain is built from TRBV6-5 and TRBJ2-5; D uncertain. The V gene's germline CDR1 is MNHEY and CDR2 SVGAGI. The CDR3 runs 14 residues. With 2 bases removed from V and 6 bases from J, the gap between germline ends came to 13 bases. CDR3 nucleotides: TGTGCCAGCAGTTACGGTCCCTTACTGAAGACCCAGTACTTC. This encodes CASSYGPLLKTQYF.